This T cell receptor (beta chain) originates from a study of blood T cell repertoires in COVID-19. Study-wide background: Samples came from the United States, Italy and Spain, spanning acute and convalescent COVID-19.

In the original analysis: Amplification with reference gene primers provided the estimates of nucleated cell counts. Libraries were prepared by immunoSEQ multiplex PCR; TCRdb keeps only in-frame clonotypes and omits some of them. D and trimming were read from the DNA, whereas the V and J calls and clone size are those reported in that table. The sample yields roughly 230,000 clones, 70% to 90% seen once. This CDR3 has 14 amino acids. The V gene's germline CDR1 is SGHTA and CDR2 FQGTGA. V was trimmed by 0 bases and J by 1 base, leaving 7 bases between them. The rearrangement joins TRBV7-3 to TRBJ2-7; D unresolved. This sequence originates from a human donor in a cohort sampled during active COVID-19. The sequenced material came from peripheral blood. In DNA form, the CDR3 reads TGTGCCAGCAGCTTAACGGGCTATTCCTACGAGCAGTACTTC. This encodes CASSLTGYSYEQYF.